This T cell receptor beta chain was documented in a study of T cell responses to AZD1222 COVID-19 vaccine. Sequencing was performed with immunoSEQ multiplex PCR; in TCRdb, only in-frame clones are kept and a portion is missing. The sample records 100,000 to 150,000 clones, over 80% being singletons. The V end was cut by 2 bases, the J end by 0 bases, with 9 bases between. The CDR3 is 15 residues long. Germline assignment: CDR1 SGHAT and CDR2 FQNNGV. The clonotype originates from an adult who received the AZD1222 COVID-19 vaccine. The material was peripheral blood, obtained 28 days after the second AZD1222 dose. V is TRBV11-2 and J is TRBJ2-3, with D unresolved. In DNA form, the CDR3 reads TGTGCCAGCAGCTTATATCGTTCTAGCACAGATACGCAGTATTTT. This codes for CASSLYRSSTDTQYF.